This TCR beta chain was observed in a study of identical twins. Findings and limits, study-wide: Modelling approaches yielded underestimates of out-of-frame TCR alpha sharing between monozygotic twins.

As to this clonotype: What it recognizes is unknown.

All of the donors were Caucasians in good health. Germline V gene data show CDR1 as MNHEY and CDR2 as SVGEGT. V dropped 2 bases and J dropped 2; count of bases not matched to a gene: 3. The CDR3 contains 15 residues. TCRdb re-analysed the 5' RACE reads in MiXCR, keeping a single row per CDR3 protein. This sample yields 400,000 to 500,000 distinct CDR3 sequences, of which 18% are seen a single time; 12% belongs to the top ten. The sequenced sample consisted of naive T cells sorted from blood. V usage is TRBV6-2 or TRBV6-3 and J usage is TRBJ2-7, with 10 bases fitting TRBD2. This TCR derives from a man aged 45-60 years in good health. Here the CDR3 DNA reads TGTGCCAGCAGTTACGGTAGCGGGGGGACCTACGAGCAGTACTTC. As protein: CASSYGSGGTYEQYF.